A single sample gave rise to the 21 T cell receptor beta chains below, sequenced in a study of shared clonotypes between healthy human individuals. Data came from immunoSEQ multiplex PCR; TCRdb stores just in-frame clones and leaves some out. The sample holds some 1,900,000 clones; about 95% are singletons and the top ten take 1.2%. Naive CD8 cells lacked CD45RO, underwent positive selection for CCR7 and left out terminally differentiated effector memory CD45RA+ cells. The sample consisted of naive CD8+ T cells sorted from blood. These receptors all come from a man between 18 and 35 years old in good health.

The chain carries TRBV4-1 and TRBJ2-7; 8 bases fit TRBD2. The germline V gene has CDR1 MGHRA and CDR2 YSYEKL. V trimming: 0 bases; J trimming: 3 bases; junction bases outside the gene matches: 13. There are 18 residues in the CDR3. In DNA form, the CDR3 reads TGCGCCAGCAGCCAAGATCCCAGGGCTAGCGGGCTGATCTACGAGCAGTACTTC. Translated, it gives CASSQDPRASGLIYEQYF.

The chain combines TRBV10-3 with TRBJ1-3; 7 nucleotides line up with TRBD1. Germline V gene data show CDR1 as ENHRY and CDR2 as SYGVKD. The CDR3 is 13 residues long. Trimming at V came to 4 bases and at J to 6 bases, leaving 3 bases not matched to a gene. CDR3 nucleotide sequence: TGTGCCATCAGTGGGGGGACAGCAAACACCATATATTTT. This codes for CAISGGTANTIYF.

The rearrangement joins TRBV13 to TRBJ2-2, with a tentative D call TRBD2 (5 bases). From germline, CDR1 is PRHDT and CDR2 FYEKMQ (reference sequence). Between the trimmed V and J ends, which lost 2 bases and 5 bases, there was a span of 12 bases. This CDR3 has 15 amino acids. CDR3: CASSLFGDRTGELFF. As DNA, the CDR3 is TGTGCCAGCAGCTTATTCGGGGATCGGACCGGGGAGCTGTTTTTT.

The chain carries TRBV5-1 and TRBJ2-1; D possibly matches TRBD1 or TRBD2 (6 bases each). Germline V CDR1 and CDR2: SGHRS, YFSETQ. Trimming shortened V by 0 bases and J by 5 bases, and 12 bases separated the two germline ends. CDR3 length equals 15 residues. In DNA form, the CDR3 reads TGCGCCAGCAGCTTGGTCGGGGGCCCCAACAATGAGCAGTTCTTC. Protein sequence: CASSLVGGPNNEQFF.

CDR3 sequence reads: CSVARGDSYEQYF. The CDR3 bases are TGCAGCGTTGCGAGGGGGGACTCCTACGAGCAGTACTTC. The genes are TRBV29-1 and TRBJ2-7; D could derive from TRBD1 or TRBD2 (6 bases each). Looked up from germline, CDR1 is SQVTM and CDR2 is ANQGSEA. The CDR3 covers 13 residues. Trimming stripped 4 bases from V and 0 bases from J, with 10 bases between.

This clone has a handful of counts. This rearrangement joins TRBV27 to TRBJ1-1; D is perhaps TRBD1 (5 bases). This CDR3 has 12 residues. Trimming removed 8 bases at V and 2 bases at J, with 9 bases between. Germline-derived CDR1 and CDR2 are MNHEY and SMNVEV (reference sequence). The CDR3 nucleotides read TGTGCCAGCCGGGACTTTAACACTGAAGCTTTCTTT. Its protein is CASRDFNTEAFF.

Comment on this clone: Different DNA sequences within this sample yield the same CDR3. The J gene is TRBJ2-2, the V gene TRBV6-5, with D maybe TRBD1 (5 bases). This CDR3 contains 14 residues. V was cut by 3 bases and J by 4 bases, with 9 bases left in between. Germline CDR1 is MNHEY and CDR2 is SVGAGI. Written as DNA, the CDR3 is TGTGCCAGCAGTTATGGTACAGGCACCGGGGAGCTGTTTTTT. Translation: CASSYGTGTGELFF.

V and J are TRBV14 and TRBJ2-3; D perhaps matches TRBD1 (6 bases). Germline CDR1 is SGHDN and CDR2 is FVKESK. Trimming removed 1 base from V and 2 bases from J, with 22 bases in between. The CDR3 totals 19 residues. CDR3 coding DNA: TGTGCCAGCAGCCAAGGGACACGAACAGGGATTGGGGTCACAGATACGCAGTATTTT. Its translation: CASSQGTRTGIGVTDTQYF.

The chain couples TRBV4-1 to TRBJ2-3; D is unresolved. The ends were cut back, 0 bases at V and 1 base at J, with 8 bases in the middle. Per the germline V gene, CDR1 is MGHRA and CDR2 is YSYEKL. The CDR3 length is 15 residues. The DNA for the CDR3 is TGCGCCAGCAGCCAAGAGCCACTTGGCACAGATACGCAGTATTTT. Residues: CASSQEPLGTDTQYF.

The CDR3 is CASSQSGTDTYEQYF. CDR3 in DNA: TGCGCCAGCAGCCAATCCGGGACAGATACCTACGAGCAGTACTTC. The chain has TRBV4-3 and TRBJ2-7; 7 bases are a match to TRBD1. The CDR3 runs to 15 residues. CDR1 is LGHNA and CDR2 is YSLEER in the germline V gene. Germline trimming cut 2 bases from V and 2 bases from J; bases unmatched to any gene: 6.

This chain joins TRBV19 and TRBJ2-7; D not resolved. The CDR3 is made up of 12 amino acids. V was trimmed by 6 bases and J by 7 bases, leaving 13 bases between them. CDR1 and CDR2 (germline): LNHDA, SQIVND (reference sequence). The CDR3 DNA sequence: TGTGCCAGTAGCCCTGTGGGCGGTGAGCAGTACTTC. It specifies CASSPVGGEQYF. The full variable domain, its missing parts supplied by reference TRBV19 and TRBJ2-7, is DGGITQSPKYLFRKEGQNVTLSCEQNLNHDAMYWYRQDPGQGLRLIYYSQIVNDFQKGDIAEGYSVSREKKESFPLTVTSAQKNPTAFYLCASSPVGGEQYFGPGTRLTVT.

In the case of this clone: This CDR3 is also generated by other DNA sequences in the sample. V and J are TRBV2 and TRBJ1-5, with 9 bases lining up with TRBD1. This CDR3 is built from 15 residues. The trim removed 3 bases at V and 4 bases at J, leaving 4 bases unmatched. Germline CDR1 reads SNHLY; CDR2 reads FYNNEI. CDR3 amino acids: CASSDRGQGNQPQHF. In DNA form, the CDR3 reads TGTGCCAGCAGTGATAGGGGACAGGGTAATCAGCCCCAGCATTTT.

V gene TRBV4-2 combines with J gene TRBJ1-1; D is possibly TRBD1 (5 bases). V was pared by 1 base and J by 3 bases, with 12 bases between. This CDR3 is built from 15 residues. The germline V gene encodes CDR1 LGHNA and CDR2 YNFKEQ. This CDR3 reads CASSQAGTADTEAFF. Written as DNA, the CDR3 is TGTGCCAGCAGCCAAGCCGGGACGGCGGACACTGAAGCTTTCTTT.

Of note for this clone: At the DNA level, this CDR3 is encoded by other sequences in the same sample as well. The chain employs TRBV28 and TRBJ2-1, with a possible D match to TRBD2 (6 bases). This CDR3 has 14 residues. The V gene lost 6 bases and the J gene lost 1 base, with 10 bases spanning the gap. Germline CDR1 MDHEN, CDR2 SYDVKM. CDR3 in amino acids: CASRGAGSYNEQFF. Here the CDR3 DNA reads TGTGCCAGCAGGGGCGCGGGGTCCTACAATGAGCAGTTCTTC.

Only one count was recorded for this clone. The chain has TRBV27 and TRBJ2-1; no reliable D call. Germline loops: CDR1 MNHEY, CDR2 SMNVEV (reference sequence). V was trimmed by 3 bases and J by 8 bases, leaving 14 bases between them. CDR3 size: 14 residues. The CDR3 reads CASSLGRPADEQFF. CDR3 sequence (DNA): TGTGCCAGCAGTTTGGGCAGACCGGCAGATGAGCAGTTCTTC.

This clone was seen a single time. Other nucleotide sequences in the sample specify the same CDR3. Here the CDR3 reads CASSVEGHLYNEQFF. The CDR3 region has the DNA TGTGCCAGCAGCGTAGAGGGACACCTATACAATGAGCAGTTCTTC. The J gene is TRBJ2-1, the V gene TRBV9; possible D gene TRBD1, 6 bases. Germline V gene sequence: CDR1 SGDLS, CDR2 YYNGEE. The V end lost 0 bases, the J end lost 4 bases, and 11 bases lay between the germline ends. CDR3 length: 15 residues. The full variable domain, with the rest looked up from reference TRBV9 and TRBJ2-1, is DSGVTQTPKHLITATGQRVTLRCSPRSGDLSVYWYQQSLDQGLQFLIQYYNGEERAKGNILERFSAQQFPDLHSELNLSSLELGDSALYFCASSVEGHLYNEQFFGPGTRLTVL.

The rearrangement joins TRBV30 to TRBJ2-3, with 7 bases matching TRBD2. CDR3 length: 14 amino acids. J lost 1 base, V lost 2 bases, and 3 bases had no gene match. Germline-derived CDR1 and CDR2 are GTSNPN and SVGIG (reference sequence). The CDR3 sequence is CAWSSTSGTDTQYF. CDR3 nucleotides: TGTGCCTGGAGTAGTACTAGCGGCACAGATACGCAGTATTTT.

The rearrangement joins TRBV13 to TRBJ2-3; D is undetermined. There are 13 residues in the CDR3. The germline CDR1 and CDR2 sequences are PRHDT and FYEKMQ (reference sequence). Between the trimmed V and J ends, which lost 5 bases and 3 bases, there was a span of 9 bases. The CDR3 nucleotides are TGTGCCAGCAGCCCCTCGCTGACAGATACGCAGTATTTT. Encoded protein: CASSPSLTDTQYF.

The rearrangement links TRBV29-1 to TRBJ1-1; D gene uncertain. Germline lookup yields CDR1 SQVTM and CDR2 ANQGSEA. The CDR3 spans 13 residues. Trimming shortened V by 0 bases and J by 6 bases, and 11 bases separated the two germline ends. CDR3 region: CSVEDYKAAEAFF. CDR3 in DNA: TGCAGCGTTGAAGATTACAAGGCCGCTGAAGCTTTCTTT.

The chain uses TRBV13 and TRBJ2-7; TRBD2 aligns across 10 bases. The CDR3 has 14 amino acids. Unmatched junction bases numbered 5, after V lost 4 bases and J lost 5 bases. Germline V gives CDR1 PRHDT, CDR2 FYEKMQ (reference sequence). The CDR3 DNA is TGTGCCAGCAGCTCATCCGGGACTAGCGACGAGCAGTACTTC. It translates to CASSSSGTSDEQYF.

Concerning this clone itself: Other DNA variants within this sample encode the same CDR3. V is TRBV4-1 and J is TRBJ2-7; D might be TRBD1 (5 bases). V lost 2 bases and J lost 2, with 10 bases in between. From germline, CDR1 is MGHRA and CDR2 YSYEKL. The CDR3 length is 14 residues. The chain's CDR3 is CASSQKQVTYEQYF. The CDR3 DNA sequence: TGCGCCAGCAGCCAAAAACAGGTTACCTACGAGCAGTACTTC.